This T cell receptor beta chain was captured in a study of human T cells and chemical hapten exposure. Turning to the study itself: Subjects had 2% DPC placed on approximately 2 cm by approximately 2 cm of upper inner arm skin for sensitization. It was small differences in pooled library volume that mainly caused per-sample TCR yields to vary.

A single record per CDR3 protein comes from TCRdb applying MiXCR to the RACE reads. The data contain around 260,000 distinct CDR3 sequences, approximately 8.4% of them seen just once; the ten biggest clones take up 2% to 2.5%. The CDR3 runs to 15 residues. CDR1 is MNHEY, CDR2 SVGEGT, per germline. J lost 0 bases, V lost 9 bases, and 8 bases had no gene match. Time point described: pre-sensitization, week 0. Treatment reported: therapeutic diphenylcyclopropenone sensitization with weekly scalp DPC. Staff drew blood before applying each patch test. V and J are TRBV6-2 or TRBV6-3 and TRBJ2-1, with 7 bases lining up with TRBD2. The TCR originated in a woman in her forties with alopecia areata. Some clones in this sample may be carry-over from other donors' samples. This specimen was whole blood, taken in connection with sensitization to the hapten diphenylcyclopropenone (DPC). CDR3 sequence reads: CASSGQDRSYNEQFF. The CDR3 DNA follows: TGTGCCAGTAGCGGGCAAGATCGCTCCTACAATGAGCAGTTCTTC.